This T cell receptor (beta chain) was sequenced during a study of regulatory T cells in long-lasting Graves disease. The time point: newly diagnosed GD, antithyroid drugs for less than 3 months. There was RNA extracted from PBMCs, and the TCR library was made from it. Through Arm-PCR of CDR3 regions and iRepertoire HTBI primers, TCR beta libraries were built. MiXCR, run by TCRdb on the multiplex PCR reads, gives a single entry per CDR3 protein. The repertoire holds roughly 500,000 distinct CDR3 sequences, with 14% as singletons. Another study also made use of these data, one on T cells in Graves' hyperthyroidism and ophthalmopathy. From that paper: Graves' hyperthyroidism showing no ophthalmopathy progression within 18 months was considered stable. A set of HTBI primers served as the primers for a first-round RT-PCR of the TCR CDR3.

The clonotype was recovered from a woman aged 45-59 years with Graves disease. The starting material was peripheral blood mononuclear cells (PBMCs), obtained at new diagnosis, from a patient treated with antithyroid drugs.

The CDR3 DNA is TGTGCCAGCAGTGAATGGGACAGGGGGAACTATGGCTACACCTTC. This codes for CASSEWDRGNYGYTF. The chain combines TRBV25-1 with TRBJ1-2, with 11 positions matching TRBD1. V dropped 1 base and J dropped 2; count of bases not matched to a gene: 0. This CDR3 has 15 residues. CDR1 MGHDK and CDR2 SYGVNS come from the germline V gene.